This passage covers 20 T cell receptor beta chains from one sample sequenced in a study of Graves' ophthalmopathy and Graves' hyperthyroidism. Amplification from RNA transcripts yielded the TCR beta CDR3 regions. The first round was an RT-PCR with HTBI primers, and the second round was a multiplex PCR. TCRdb recomputed calls from the multiplex PCR reads with MiXCR, one row per CDR3 protein. Of about 740,000 distinct CDR3 sequences in the sample, around 40% were seen once. The sequenced material came from peripheral blood. The origin of the receptors is an adult man with Graves' ophthalmopathy.

This chain links TRBV2 with TRBJ1-2, with D maybe TRBD1 (6 bases). V lost 7 bases and J 8 bases, leaving 23 bases between the germline ends. Germline CDR1 is SNHLY and CDR2 is FYNNEI. The CDR3 runs 15 residues. The CDR3 DNA sequence: TGTGCCAGCACTCCCGGGGGATGGACAGTTCGGGGCTACACCTTC. Translating it yields CASTPGGWTVRGYTF. The full variable domain, completed using reference TRBV2 and TRBJ1-2, is EPEVTQTPSHQVTQMGQEVILRCVPISNHLYFYWYRQILGQKVEFLVSFYNNEISEKSEIFDDQFSVERPDGSNFTLKIRSTKLEDSAMYFCASTPGGWTVRGYTFGSGTRLTVV.

This clonotype showed up just a few times. DNA for the CDR3: TGTGCCAGTAGTATGGTCCAGCACTCTGGAAACACCATATATTTT. Amino acid sequence: CASSMVQHSGNTIYF. The chain has TRBV19 and TRBJ1-3; no reliable D call. Trimming removed 3 bases at V and 0 bases at J, with 9 bases between. Germline V gives CDR1 LNHDA, CDR2 SQIVND (reference sequence). The CDR3 loop spans 15 amino acids.

V gene TRBV7-3 combines with J gene TRBJ2-7; D uncertain. V dropped 5 bases and J dropped 3 bases, with 17 bases sitting between them. The CDR3 contains 15 residues. The germline V gene encodes CDR1 SGHTA and CDR2 FQGTGA. CDR3 bases: TGTGCCAGCAGCCAAGGTGGTTACATAAACTACGAGCAGTACTTC. It codes for CASSQGGYINYEQYF.

The chain joins TRBV7-9 to TRBJ1-5; D perhaps matches TRBD1 (5 bases). Germline V gene data show CDR1 as SEHNR and CDR2 as FQNEAQ (reference sequence). The V gene lost 6 bases and the J gene lost 5 bases, with 14 bases spanning the gap. The CDR3 loop spans 14 amino acids. CDR3 coding DNA: TGTGCCAGCAGTTTAAGCCCGGGGCATCAGCCCCAGCATTTT. This sequence encodes CASSLSPGHQPQHF.

This clonotype was counted at least ten times. The gene calls are TRBV15 and TRBJ2-5; D remains ambiguous. CDR1 is LNHNV and CDR2 is YYDKDF in the germline V gene (reference sequence). The CDR3 consists of 15 residues. V shed 0 bases and J shed 4 bases, with 12 bases lying between them. CDR3 region: CATSRDVGVAETQYF. The CDR3 DNA reads TGTGCCACCAGCAGAGATGTGGGCGTAGCAGAGACCCAGTACTTC.

This clonotype appeared a single time. The V call is TRBV25-1, the J call TRBJ1-4; a possible D gene is TRBD1 (5 bases). This CDR3 has 13 residues. The V gene's germline CDR1 is MGHDK and CDR2 SYGVNS. In DNA form, the CDR3 reads TGTGCTAGAGATTCGCAGGGTGGGGAAAAACTGTTTTTT. Translating gives CARDSQGGEKLFF.

Remarks on this clonotype: A read error is possible here, since a much larger clone lies one base away. V gene TRBV28 combines with J gene TRBJ2-5; 8 bases match TRBD2. This CDR3 comprises 13 residues. CDR1 is MDHEN and CDR2 is SYDVKM in the germline V gene. In nucleotides, the CDR3 is TGTGCCAGCAGCACCAGCGGGGGAGAGGCCCAGTACTTC. Translated: CASSTSGGEAQYF.

The rearrangement joins TRBV4-2 to TRBJ2-7; a possible D gene is TRBD2 (5 bases). Germline-derived CDR1 and CDR2 are LGHNA and YNFKEQ. This CDR3 has 16 residues. Trimming cost V 2 bases and J 2 bases, with 16 bases left between them. The CDR3, as DNA: TGTGCCAGCAGCCAAAGTCACGGGGTGCTACCCTACGAGCAGTACTTC. The encoded protein is CASSQSHGVLPYEQYF.

In the case of this clonotype: A much bigger clone sits one base away, suggesting this may be a read error. The V and J genes are TRBV7-9 and TRBJ1-2, with no clear D. V shed 6 bases and J shed 0 bases, with 17 bases lying between them. CDR3 length equals 16 residues. Germline loops: CDR1 SEHNR, CDR2 FQNEAQ (reference sequence). This chain's CDR3 is CASRTTRTRTNYGYTF. CDR3 nucleotides: TGTGCCAGCAGAACCACCCGGACGCGGACTAACTATGGCTACACCTTC.

This clonotype was detected ten times or more. The J gene is TRBJ1-1, the V gene TRBV12-3 or TRBV12-4, with TRBD1 as a possible D gene (6 bases). V gave up 5 bases and J gave up 10 bases, with 11 bases separating them. The CDR3 totals 11 residues. This CDR3 reads CASSIQGTAFF. CDR3 bases: TGTGCCAGCAGTATACAGGGTACAGCTTTCTTT.

The chain combines TRBV2 with TRBJ2-7, with TRBD2 identical over 7 bases. Looked up from germline, CDR1 is SNHLY and CDR2 is FYNNEI. The CDR3 covers 14 residues. V was pared by 6 bases and J by 0 bases, with 5 bases of the junction left unmatched. DNA of the CDR3: TGTGCCAGCAGGGTAGCGGGCAGCTCCTACGAGCAGTACTTC. Translation gives CASRVAGSSYEQYF.

This chain links TRBV7-9 with TRBJ2-5; a weak D match, TRBD1 (6 bases). The last part of the DNA fits TRBJ2-1 better; the J call may be wrong. Germline CDR1 SEHNR, CDR2 FQNEAQ (reference sequence). The CDR3 is made up of 13 amino acids. The CDR3 loop reads CASSSQGGNEQFF. Here the CDR3 DNA reads TGTGCCAGCAGCTCACAGGGTGGCAATGAGCAGTTCTTC.

This clonotype has more than one count but fewer than ten. This sequence joins TRBV5-4 and TRBJ2-2, with TRBD1 identical over 8 bases. The germline V gene has CDR1 SGHNT and CDR2 YYREEE (reference sequence). This CDR3 region has 14 residues. The V segment lost 4 bases and the J segment 6 bases; nucleotides outside the gene matches: 5. As DNA, the CDR3 is TGTGCCAGCAGCCAAGGACAGGGTTCCGGGGAGCTGTTTTTT. Translating it yields CASSQGQGSGELFF. The complete variable domain, with remaining parts taken from reference TRBV5-4 and TRBJ2-2, reads ETGVTQSPTHLIKTRGQQVTLRCSSQSGHNTVSWYQQALGQGPQFIFQYYREEENGRGNFPPRFSGLQFPNYSSELNVNALELDDSALYLCASSQGQGSGELFFGEGSRLTVL.

The V call is TRBV12-3 or TRBV12-4, the J call TRBJ1-1; weak D call: TRBD1 (5 bases). The CDR3 has 14 residues. V was trimmed by 7 bases and J by 4 bases, leaving 16 bases between them. The CDR3 DNA follows: TGTGCCAGCATAAACAGGTTAGGAGGCACTGAAGCTTTCTTT. It codes for CASINRLGGTEAFF.

In the case of this clonotype: At one end the junction does not follow the germline gene, possibly because of a read error. The chain has TRBV10-3 and TRBJ2-5, with TRBD2 as a possible D gene (6 bases). Judging by the DNA end, TRBJ2-7 fits better; the J call may be wrong. From germline, CDR1 is ENHRY and CDR2 SYGVKD. The CDR3 sequence is 15 residues long. DNA for the CDR3: TGTGCCAGCAGTTTGGGAGGAGGATTAGACTACGAGCAGTACTTC. Protein sequence: CASSLGGGLDYEQYF.

This clonotype was seen repeatedly, ten times or more. V is TRBV7-2 and J is TRBJ2-6, with D perhaps matching TRBD1 (6 bases). CDR1 is SGHTA and CDR2 is FQGNSA in the germline V gene. V lost 5 bases and J 4 bases, leaving 12 bases between the germline ends. This CDR3 region has 15 residues. The CDR3 sequence: CASSPGTPGANVLTF. The CDR3 DNA reads TGTGCCAGCAGCCCGGGGACACCCGGGGCCAACGTCCTGACTTTC. The full variable domain, completed using reference TRBV7-2 and TRBJ2-6, is GAGVSQSPSNKVTEKGKDVELRCDPISGHTALYWYRQSLGQGLEFLIYFQGNSAPDKSGLPSDRFSAERTGGSVSTLTIQRTQQEDSAVYLCASSPGTPGANVLTFGAGSRLTVL.

Worth noting for this clonotype: A much larger clone lies a single base off, so this may be a read error. The gene calls are TRBV14 and TRBJ1-2, with D hard to call. Germline CDR1 is SGHDN and CDR2 is FVKESK. The CDR3 has 15 residues. The chain's CDR3 is CAGSPEANLGYGYTF. In nucleotides, the CDR3 is TGTGCCGGCAGCCCCGAGGCAAATTTGGGCTATGGCTACACCTTC.

This clonotype was detected a few times. The junction departs from the called germline gene at one end, perhaps through a read error. V usage is TRBV10-3 and J usage is TRBJ2-7; D gene unclear. The CDR3 has 13 residues. Germline V gives CDR1 ENHRY, CDR2 SYGVKD. Here the CDR3 reads CASSERVSYEQYF. CDR3 DNA: TGTGCCAGCAGTGAAAGGGTATCCTACGAGCAGTACTTC.

Regarding this clonotype: One end of the junction varies from germline; a read error may be responsible. This chain uses TRBV10-3 with TRBJ1-1; TRBD1 aligns across 7 bases. This CDR3 has 15 residues. Germline values: CDR1 ENHRY, CDR2 SYGVKD. The CDR3 sequence: CASSLSGTVNTEAFF. CDR3 DNA sequence: TGTGCCAGCAGTTTATCCGGGACAGTAAACACTGAAGCTTTCTTT.

This chain joins TRBV25-1 and TRBJ2-2; TRBD2 might be the D (6 bases). The CDR3 is 16 residues long. V lost 3 bases and J lost 0, with 11 bases in between. Germline V gene data show CDR1 as MGHDK and CDR2 as SYGVNS. The CDR3 reads CASSDDGGPNTGELFF. Here the CDR3 DNA reads TGTGCCAGCAGTGACGATGGAGGGCCGAACACCGGGGAGCTGTTTTTT.